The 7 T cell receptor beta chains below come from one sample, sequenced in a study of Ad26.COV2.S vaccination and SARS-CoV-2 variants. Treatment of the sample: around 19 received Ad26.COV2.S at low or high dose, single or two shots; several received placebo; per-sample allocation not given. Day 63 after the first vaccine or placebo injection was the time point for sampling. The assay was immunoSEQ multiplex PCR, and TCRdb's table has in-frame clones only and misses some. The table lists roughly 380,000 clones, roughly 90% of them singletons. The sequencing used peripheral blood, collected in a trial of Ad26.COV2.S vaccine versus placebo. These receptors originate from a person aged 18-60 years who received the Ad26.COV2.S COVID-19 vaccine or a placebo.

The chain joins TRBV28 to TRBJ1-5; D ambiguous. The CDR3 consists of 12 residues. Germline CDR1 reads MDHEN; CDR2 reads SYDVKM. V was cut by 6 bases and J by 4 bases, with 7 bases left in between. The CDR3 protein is CASRPQNQPQHF. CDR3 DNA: TGTGCCAGCAGGCCTCAAAATCAGCCCCAGCATTTT.

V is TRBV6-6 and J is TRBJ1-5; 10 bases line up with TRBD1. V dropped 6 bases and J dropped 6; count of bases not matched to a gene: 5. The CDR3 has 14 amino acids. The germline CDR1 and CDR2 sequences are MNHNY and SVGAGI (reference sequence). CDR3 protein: CASSRQGAGQPQHF. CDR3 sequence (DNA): TGTGCCAGCAGCCGACAGGGGGCGGGTCAGCCCCAGCATTTT.

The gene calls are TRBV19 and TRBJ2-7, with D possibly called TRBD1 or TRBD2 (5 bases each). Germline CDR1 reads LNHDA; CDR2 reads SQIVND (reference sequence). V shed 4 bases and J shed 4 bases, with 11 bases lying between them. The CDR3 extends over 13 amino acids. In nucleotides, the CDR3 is TGTGCCAGTAGTAGAGGGGACGGTTACGAGCAGTACTTC. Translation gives CASSRGDGYEQYF.

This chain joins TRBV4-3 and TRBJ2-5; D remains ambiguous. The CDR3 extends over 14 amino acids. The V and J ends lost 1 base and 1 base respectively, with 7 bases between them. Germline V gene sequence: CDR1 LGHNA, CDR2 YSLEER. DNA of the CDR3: TGCGCCAGCAGCCAAGGGGCCAGCCAAGAGACCCAGTACTTC. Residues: CASSQGASQETQYF.

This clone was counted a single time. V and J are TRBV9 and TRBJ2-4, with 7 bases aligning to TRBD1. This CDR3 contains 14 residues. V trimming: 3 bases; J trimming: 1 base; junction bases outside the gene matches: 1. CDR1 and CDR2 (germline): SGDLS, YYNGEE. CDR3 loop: CASSEGAAKNIQYF. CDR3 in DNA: TGTGCCAGCAGCGAGGGGGCGGCCAAAAACATTCAGTACTTC.

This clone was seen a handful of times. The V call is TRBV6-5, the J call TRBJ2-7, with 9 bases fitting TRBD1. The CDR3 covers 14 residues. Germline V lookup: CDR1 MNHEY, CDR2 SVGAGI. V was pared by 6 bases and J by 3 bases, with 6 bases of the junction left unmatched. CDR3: CASRPGTGNYEQYF. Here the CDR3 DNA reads TGTGCCAGCAGGCCCGGGACAGGGAACTACGAGCAGTACTTC.

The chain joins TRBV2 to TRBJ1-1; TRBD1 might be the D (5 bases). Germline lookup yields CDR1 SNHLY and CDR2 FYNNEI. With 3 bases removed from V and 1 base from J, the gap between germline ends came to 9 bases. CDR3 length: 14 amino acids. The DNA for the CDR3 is TGTGCCAGCAGTGACCGGGACCAGAACACTGAAGCTTTCTTT. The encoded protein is CASSDRDQNTEAFF.